Below are 5 T cell receptor beta chains sequenced from a single sample in a study of T-cell memory formation after mild COVID-19. From the 5' RACE reads, TCRdb called clonotypes with MiXCR, one entry per CDR3 protein. The repertoire consists of about 600,000 distinct CDR3 sequences, with about a fifth occurring once and the leading ten covering approximately 8.4%. The sample was PBMCs or a T cell subset sorted from them (not recorded which). These receptors all stem from an adult woman who had mild COVID-19 (a few samples of this study predate the infection). Cell type and time point are not known.

This clonotype was observed a handful of times. The rearrangement joins TRBV5-4 to TRBJ2-7, with a weak D call TRBD1 (5 bases). Germline CDR1 SGHNT, CDR2 YYREEE (reference sequence). V was shortened by 5 bases and J by 0 bases, with 15 bases between the two germline ends. CDR3 size: 15 residues. The chain's CDR3 is CASSSGHPTSYEQYF. The CDR3 coding sequence is TGTGCCAGCAGTAGTGGACACCCCACCTCCTACGAGCAGTACTTC.

The V call is TRBV12-3 or TRBV12-4, the J call TRBJ1-2; the D gene is possibly TRBD1 (5 bases). V was clipped by 3 bases and J by 7 bases, with 12 bases between them. This CDR3 is built from 13 residues. Here the CDR3 reads CASSLKGTVGYTF. The DNA for the CDR3 is TGTGCCAGCAGTTTGAAGGGGACGGTTGGCTACACCTTC.

Here the CDR3 reads CSADKTGTFQETQYF. In nucleotides, the CDR3 is TGCAGCGCCGATAAAACCGGGACATTCCAAGAGACCCAGTACTTC. V and J are TRBV29-1 and TRBJ2-5, with D possibly being TRBD1 (6 bases). The CDR3 has 15 residues. V lost 7 bases and J lost 1, with 19 bases in between. Germline CDR1 SQVTM, CDR2 ANQGSEA.

V usage is TRBV3-1 and J usage is TRBJ2-3; D tentatively reads TRBD1 or TRBD2 (5 bases each). Looked up from germline, CDR1 is LGHDT and CDR2 is YNNKEL (reference sequence). CDR3 size: 16 residues. V was clipped by 3 bases and J by 5 bases, with 18 bases between them. DNA of the CDR3: TGTGCCAGCAGCCAGAGCGGCGGCAGGGCAAAAGATACGCAGTATTTT. Its translation is CASSQSGGRAKDTQYF.

The rearrangement uses TRBV19 and TRBJ2-7; 9 bases fit TRBD1. Looked up from germline, CDR1 is LNHDA and CDR2 is SQIVND (reference sequence). This CDR3 comprises 14 residues. Trimming cost V 7 bases and J 4 bases; bases outside gene matches: 8. The CDR3 region is CASTTGTGLYEQYF. The CDR3 DNA reads as TGTGCCAGTACCACCGGGACAGGGCTTTACGAGCAGTACTTC.